Listed here are 7 T cell receptor beta chains from one sample, sequenced in a study of response to subunit inactivated influenza vaccine. TCRdb reanalysed the RT-PCR reads using MiXCR and keeps one entry per CDR3 protein. The profile covers about 700,000 distinct CDR3 sequences, with roughly 14% appearing a single time and approximately 10% taken by the ten largest. The sample in question was PBMCs from blood, obtained 12 days after vaccination. The receptors come from a man aged 45-65 years who received an inactivated influenza vaccine.

This clonotype was counted many times. This sequence joins TRBV12-3 or TRBV12-4 and TRBJ2-2, with TRBD1 identical over 11 bases. This CDR3 is 16 amino acids long. V lost 5 bases, J lost 2 bases, and 4 bases stayed unmatched. The CDR3 loop is CASSPRTGGNTGELFF. The CDR3 bases are TGTGCCAGCAGTCCGCGGACAGGGGGCAACACCGGGGAGCTGTTTTTT.

This clonotype was found a few times. The V gene is TRBV6-5, the J gene TRBJ2-7; D tentatively reads TRBD1 or TRBD2 (5 bases each). The CDR3 is 15 residues long. Trimming shortened V by 2 bases and J by 0 bases, and 11 bases separated the two germline ends. Germline values: CDR1 MNHEY, CDR2 SVGAGI. CDR3 sequence (DNA): TGTGCCAGCAGTTACATTAAGGGGAGCTCCTACGAGCAGTACTTC. Its translation: CASSYIKGSSYEQYF.

CDR3 coding DNA: TGTGCCAGCAGTTACTCGGACCACATTCAGTACTTC. Its translation: CASSYSDHIQYF. V and J are TRBV6-6 and TRBJ2-4; D is unclear. This CDR3 has 12 residues. Germline CDR1 reads MNHNY; CDR2 reads SVGAGI (reference sequence). Between the trimmed V and J ends, which lost 0 bases and 8 bases, there was a span of 5 bases.

This sequence joins TRBV28 and TRBJ2-7; D is unresolved. Trimming removed 6 bases at V and 9 bases at J, with 21 bases between. CDR1 MDHEN and CDR2 SYDVKM come from the germline V gene. The CDR3 runs to 14 residues. This CDR3 is CASSQPPYRLGQYF. The DNA of the CDR3 is TGTGCCAGCAGCCAGCCCCCCTACCGCTTAGGGCAGTACTTC.

The chain couples TRBV30 to TRBJ2-7, with 8 bases that match TRBD2. This CDR3 region has 15 residues. V gave up 0 bases and J gave up 2 bases; unmatched junction bases: 6. Germline-derived CDR1 and CDR2 are GTSNPN and SVGIG (reference sequence). This chain's CDR3 is CAWSVQRGITYEQYF. CDR3 nucleotides: TGTGCCTGGAGTGTACAGCGGGGGATAACCTACGAGCAGTACTTC.

Of note for this clonotype: The germline gene is not matched at one end of the junction; a read error may be the cause. The CDR3 DNA reads TGTGCCAGCAGCCCACCAGCGGGGACCAAGTACTTC. Amino acids: CASSPPAGTKYF. The chain links TRBV5-6 to TRBJ2-5; 7 bases agree with TRBD2. Germline CDR1 is SGHDT and CDR2 is YYEEEE. CDR3 size: 12 residues.

V usage is TRBV12-3 or TRBV12-4 and J usage is TRBJ2-3; perhaps TRBD2 as D (5 bases). V shed 4 bases and J shed 4 bases, with 15 bases lying between them. CDR3 length: 15 residues. CDR3 sequence reads: CASSWGAAPPDTQYF. The CDR3 nucleotides read TGTGCCAGCAGTTGGGGAGCGGCACCACCAGATACGCAGTATTTT.